This is a list of T cell receptor beta chains from one sample in a study of CD8 T cells in Susac syndrome. In TCRdb, the immunoSEQ multiplex PCR reads were re-called with MiXCR into one record per CDR3 protein. This sample carries some 80,000 distinct CDR3 sequences, 94% of them seen once, and the ten largest clones take approximately 0.26%. The specimen sequenced was CD8+ T cells from PBMCs. The receptors come from a human donor in good health. The CDR3 runs from the conserved cysteine through the conserved F or W. Fields, in order: J gene, V gene, D gene, clone size, CDR3 protein, CDR3 DNA. D genes are given only for firm matches. Not every row has a clone size; where given, it reads once, few, many or a size class.

J: TRBJ1-2
V: TRBV12-3/TRBV12-4
D: TRBD1
size: .
CDR3: CASSSGTVYGYTF
DNA: TGTGCCAGCAGTTCCGGGACAGTATATGGCTACACCTTC

J: TRBJ2-5
V: TRBV6-2/TRBV6-3
D: .
size: .
CDR3: CASTTVKGQETQYF
DNA: TGTGCCAGCACCACGGTGAAGGGGCAAGAGACCCAGTACTTC

J: TRBJ2-3
V: TRBV19
D: .
size: .
CDR3: CASSYSLSMVNTDTQYF
DNA: TGTGCCAGTAGTTACAGCCTATCGATGGTAAACACAGATACGCAGTATTTT

J: TRBJ2-7
V: TRBV29-1
D: .
size: once
CDR3: CSVESPRQGGNEQYF
DNA: TGCAGCGTTGAAAGTCCCCGTCAGGGGGGGAACGAGCAGTACTTC

J: TRBJ1-1
V: TRBV14
D: .
size: .
CDR3: CASSSGRLEAFF
DNA: TGTGCCAGCAGCAGTGGACGGTTAGAAGCTTTCTTT

J: TRBJ2-7
V: TRBV6-5
D: .
size: .
CDR3: CASSFHRDSYEQYF
DNA: TGTGCCAGCAGTTTCCACCGGGACTCCTACGAGCAGTACTTC

J: TRBJ2-2
V: TRBV29-1
D: .
size: .
CDR3: CSVNTAGSSTGELFF
DNA: TGCAGCGTTAATACCGCTGGGAGTAGCACCGGGGAGCTGTTTTTT

J: TRBJ2-7
V: TRBV9
D: .
size: .
CDR3: CASSVDGRPYEQYF
DNA: TGTGCCAGCAGCGTAGACGGCCGCCCCTACGAGCAGTACTTC

J: TRBJ2-2
V: TRBV4-3
D: .
size: .
CDR3: CASSQSFAGSGELFF
DNA: TGCGCCAGCAGCCAATCATTCGCGGGCTCCGGGGAGCTGTTTTTT

J: TRBJ2-1
V: TRBV4-1
D: .
size: few
CDR3: CASSSLEVASYNEQFF
DNA: TGCGCCAGCAGCTCACTCGAGGTGGCCTCCTACAATGAGCAGTTCTTC

J: TRBJ1-2
V: TRBV4-1
D: TRBD1
size: .
CDR3: CASSGPGQKNYGYTF
DNA: TGCGCCAGCAGCGGGCCGGGACAGAAAAACTATGGCTACACCTTC

J: TRBJ2-1
V: TRBV6-2/TRBV6-3
D: .
size: .
CDR3: CASSYSLLYNEQFF
DNA: TGTGCCAGCAGTTACTCGTTGCTGTACAATGAGCAGTTCTTC

J: TRBJ1-2
V: TRBV27
D: TRBD1
size: .
CDR3: CASSPRQGRGYTF
DNA: TGTGCCAGCAGTCCAAGACAGGGTCGCGGCTACACCTTC

J: TRBJ1-2
V: TRBV4-1
D: .
size: once
CDR3: CASSPLGGRGGYGYTF
DNA: TGCGCCAGCAGCCCCCTGGGGGGCAGAGGGGGCTATGGCTACACCTTC

J: TRBJ1-2
V: TRBV12-3/TRBV12-4
D: .
size: .
CDR3: CASSLGPTGLGYTF
DNA: TGTGCCAGCAGTTTAGGACCTACAGGGTTGGGCTACACCTTC

J: TRBJ2-7
V: TRBV13
D: .
size: .
CDR3: CASSTRGTASGTYEQYF
DNA: TGTGCCAGCAGCACACGAGGGACCGCCAGTGGGACCTACGAGCAGTACTTC

J: TRBJ2-3
V: TRBV11-2
D: TRBD2
size: once
CDR3: CASSPSDGLAGFTQYF
DNA: TGTGCCAGCAGCCCGAGTGACGGACTAGCGGGGTTTACGCAGTATTTT

J: TRBJ2-2
V: TRBV5-4
D: .
size: .
CDR3: CASIEQDYTGELFF
DNA: TGTGCCAGCATAGAACAGGACTACACCGGGGAGCTGTTTTTT

J: TRBJ2-1
V: TRBV7-9
D: TRBD2
size: .
CDR3: CASSQPGLAGGPYNEQFF
DNA: TGTGCCAGCAGTCAGCCGGGACTAGCGGGAGGGCCCTACAATGAGCAGTTCTTC

J: TRBJ2-1
V: TRBV2
D: TRBD2
size: .
CDR3: CASAGGYNEQFF
DNA: TGTGCCAGCGCGGGAGGGTACAATGAGCAGTTCTTC

J: TRBJ2-3
V: TRBV20-1
D: TRBD2
size: few
CDR3: CSARGLAVTDTQYF
DNA: TGCAGTGCTAGGGGACTAGCGGTCACAGATACGCAGTATTTT

J: TRBJ1-3
V: TRBV28
D: .
size: .
CDR3: CASSLRPAGNTIYF
DNA: TGTGCCAGCAGTTTGAGGCCGGCTGGAAACACCATATATTTT

J: TRBJ2-2
V: TRBV7-9
D: TRBD1
size: .
CDR3: CASSSGGQSTGELFF
DNA: TGTGCCAGCAGCTCAGGGGGCCAGAGCACCGGGGAGCTGTTTTTT

J: TRBJ1-5
V: TRBV6-1
D: .
size: .
CDR3: CASMEGGGFPAQPQHF
DNA: TGTGCCAGCATGGAGGGAGGCGGCTTCCCCGCTCAGCCCCAGCATTTT

J: TRBJ2-1
V: TRBV6-2/TRBV6-3
D: TRBD1
size: .
CDR3: CASSYRDSSYNEQFF
DNA: TGTGCCAGCAGTTACCGGGACAGCTCCTACAATGAGCAGTTCTTC

J: TRBJ1-1
V: TRBV9
D: .
size: .
CDR3: CASSGEGQLNTEAFF
DNA: TGTGCCAGCAGCGGGGAAGGACAGCTGAACACTGAAGCTTTCTTT

J: TRBJ1-1
V: TRBV27
D: .
size: .
CDR3: CASRGGLTEAFF
DNA: TGTGCCAGCAGAGGGGGATTGACTGAAGCTTTCTTT

J: TRBJ1-3
V: TRBV15
D: .
size: .
CDR3: CATTERRNSGNTIYF
DNA: TGTGCCACCACCGAAAGACGGAACTCTGGAAACACCATATATTTT

J: TRBJ1-2
V: TRBV20-1
D: .
size: .
CDR3: CSARDAEVYGYTF
DNA: TGCAGTGCTAGAGATGCGGAGGTGTATGGCTACACCTTC

J: TRBJ2-1
V: TRBV4-2
D: TRBD2
size: once
CDR3: CASSQPPTGAGDNEQFF
DNA: TGTGCCAGCAGCCAACCCCCCACAGGAGCGGGAGACAATGAGCAGTTCTTC

J: TRBJ2-7
V: TRBV27
D: TRBD2
size: few
CDR3: CASSLLAGTYEQYF
DNA: TGTGCCAGCAGTTTACTAGCGGGCACCTACGAGCAGTACTTC

J: TRBJ2-5
V: TRBV5-1
D: .
size: .
CDR3: CASSLGVGEETQYF
DNA: TGCGCCAGCAGCTTGGGCGTGGGGGAAGAGACCCAGTACTTC

J: TRBJ2-1
V: TRBV20-1
D: .
size: .
CDR3: CSARVEVDEQFF
DNA: TGCAGTGCTAGAGTGGAGGTGGATGAGCAGTTCTTC

J: TRBJ2-2
V: TRBV6-5
D: TRBD1
size: .
CDR3: CASSYAQDRTVNTGELFF
DNA: TGTGCCAGCAGTTACGCCCAGGACAGGACAGTGAACACCGGGGAGCTGTTTTTT

J: TRBJ2-2
V: TRBV29-1
D: .
size: .
CDR3: CSVDFAGANTGELFF
DNA: TGCAGCGTTGATTTTGCGGGCGCGAACACCGGGGAGCTGTTTTTT

J: TRBJ1-5
V: TRBV12-3/TRBV12-4
D: TRBD1
size: few
CDR3: CASSSGQGGNQPQHF
DNA: TGTGCCAGCAGTTCCGGACAGGGGGGCAATCAGCCCCAGCATTTT

J: TRBJ2-7
V: TRBV7-9
D: .
size: .
CDR3: CASSSPTRSYEQYF
DNA: TGTGCCAGCAGCTCGCCGACCCGCTCCTACGAGCAGTACTTC

J: TRBJ2-1
V: TRBV7-3
D: .
size: .
CDR3: CASSLLGGSSYNEQFF
DNA: TGTGCCAGCAGCCTCCTTGGGGGGAGCTCCTACAATGAGCAGTTCTTC

J: TRBJ1-1
V: TRBV7-3
D: .
size: .
CDR3: CASSLIGGGTEAFF
DNA: TGTGCCAGCAGCTTAATTGGGGGAGGCACTGAAGCTTTCTTT

J: TRBJ1-1
V: TRBV9
D: TRBD1
size: .
CDR3: CASSLPETTGLLNTEAFF
DNA: TGTGCCAGCAGCCTCCCCGAGACGACAGGGCTTCTGAACACTGAAGCTTTCTTT

J: TRBJ1-1
V: TRBV6-5
D: .
size: once
CDR3: CATKTSPRAEAFF
DNA: TGTGCCACAAAGACTTCCCCGCGCGCTGAAGCTTTCTTT

J: TRBJ1-1
V: TRBV10-2
D: .
size: .
CDR3: CASSLRHTEAFF
DNA: TGCGCCAGCAGCCTGCGGCACACTGAAGCTTTCTTT

J: TRBJ2-1
V: TRBV9
D: .
size: .
CDR3: CASSVEGEGYNEQFF
DNA: TGTGCCAGCAGCGTAGAAGGTGAAGGCTACAATGAGCAGTTCTTC

J: TRBJ2-1
V: TRBV5-1
D: .
size: .
CDR3: CASTRGEEANEQFF
DNA: TGCGCCAGCACCCGTGGGGAGGAGGCGAATGAGCAGTTCTTC

J: TRBJ2-7
V: TRBV19
D: .
size: .
CDR3: CASSPRGRDEQYF
DNA: TGTGCCAGTAGTCCCAGGGGCCGGGACGAGCAGTACTTC

J: TRBJ2-5
V: TRBV4-1
D: .
size: .
CDR3: CASSQEGPHVGREETQYF
DNA: TGCGCCAGCAGCCAAGAAGGCCCGCATGTGGGCAGGGAGGAGACCCAGTACTTC

J: TRBJ2-7
V: TRBV6-2/TRBV6-3
D: .
size: .
CDR3: CASSYRGASYEQYF
DNA: TGTGCCAGCAGCTACCGGGGGGCCTCCTACGAGCAGTACTTC

J: TRBJ2-7
V: TRBV2
D: .
size: .
CDR3: CASRLGRTYEQYF
DNA: TGTGCCAGCAGACTCGGACGGACCTACGAGCAGTACTTC

J: TRBJ2-2
V: TRBV9
D: TRBD1
size: .
CDR3: CASSPIASTGTGTGELFF
DNA: TGTGCCAGCAGCCCCATTGCCTCTACCGGGACAGGTACCGGGGAGCTGTTTTTT

J: TRBJ2-2
V: TRBV24-1
D: .
size: .
CDR3: CATSDQGPNTGELFF
DNA: TGTGCCACCAGTGACCAGGGTCCGAACACCGGGGAGCTGTTTTTT

J: TRBJ1-1
V: TRBV29-1
D: .
size: .
CDR3: CSAPNRETGTEAFF
DNA: TGCAGCGCACCGAACAGGGAGACGGGCACTGAAGCTTTCTTT

J: TRBJ2-1
V: TRBV7-9
D: TRBD2
size: .
CDR3: CASSLPPAGYNEQFF
DNA: TGTGCCAGCAGCCTCCCCCCAGCGGGGTACAATGAGCAGTTCTTC

J: TRBJ2-1
V: TRBV27
D: TRBD1
size: .
CDR3: CASSLMTGSPEQFF
DNA: TGTGCCAGCAGTTTAATGACAGGGTCGCCTGAGCAGTTCTTC

J: TRBJ1-1
V: TRBV6-1
D: .
size: .
CDR3: CASSFGAGTEAFF
DNA: TGTGCCAGCAGTTTTGGGGCGGGCACTGAAGCTTTCTTT

J: TRBJ2-1
V: TRBV19
D: TRBD2
size: .
CDR3: CASSSGRAYEQFF
DNA: TGTGCCAGTTCTAGCGGGAGGGCCTACGAGCAGTTCTTC

J: TRBJ1-4
V: TRBV5-6
D: .
size: .
CDR3: CASSLEPTDEKLFF
DNA: TGTGCCAGCAGCTTGGAACCGACGGATGAAAAACTGTTTTTT

J: TRBJ2-4
V: TRBV9
D: .
size: .
CDR3: CASSVDYDGNIQYF
DNA: TGTGCCAGCAGCGTAGACTACGACGGAAACATTCAGTACTTC

J: TRBJ2-4
V: TRBV2
D: .
size: .
CDR3: CASRVRSEAKNIQYF
DNA: TGTGCCAGCAGGGTCAGGTCTGAGGCCAAAAACATTCAGTACTTC

J: TRBJ2-2
V: TRBV15
D: .
size: .
CDR3: CATSRSALATKTGELFF
DNA: TGTGCCACCAGCAGATCCGCACTAGCTACTAAGACCGGGGAGCTGTTTTTT

J: TRBJ2-1
V: TRBV7-9
D: .
size: .
CDR3: CASSARGYNEQFF
DNA: TGTGCCAGCAGCGCCCGCGGATACAATGAGCAGTTCTTC